This entry features one T cell receptor (beta chain) sequence. Its antigen remains unknown. The data stem from a study of graft-versus-host responses after intestinal transplantation. Study-level results: Peak levels of circulating GvH clones tracked with early post-transplant HvG declines.

Trimming took 1 base from V and 6 from J; bases not matched to a gene: 3. The CDR3 has 14 residues. Germline V lookup: CDR1 SEHNR, CDR2 FQNEAQ (reference sequence). Clones were read by immunoSEQ multiplex PCR, and TCRdb kept only the in-frame ones, dropping some. Counted here are 95,000 to 110,000 clones, around 90% occurring once; the ten biggest clones make up about 0.73%. Here the sequenced sample was unstimulated CD4+ T cells sorted from spleen or lymph node cells, taken before transplant. The sequence was collected from a human donor who was the organ donor for an intestinal transplant. V usage is TRBV7-9 and J usage is TRBJ1-3, with TRBD1 identical over 7 bases. CDR3 coding DNA: TGTGCCAGCAGCTTAGAGGGGGCTCTAAACACCATATATTTT. This encodes CASSLEGALNTIYF.